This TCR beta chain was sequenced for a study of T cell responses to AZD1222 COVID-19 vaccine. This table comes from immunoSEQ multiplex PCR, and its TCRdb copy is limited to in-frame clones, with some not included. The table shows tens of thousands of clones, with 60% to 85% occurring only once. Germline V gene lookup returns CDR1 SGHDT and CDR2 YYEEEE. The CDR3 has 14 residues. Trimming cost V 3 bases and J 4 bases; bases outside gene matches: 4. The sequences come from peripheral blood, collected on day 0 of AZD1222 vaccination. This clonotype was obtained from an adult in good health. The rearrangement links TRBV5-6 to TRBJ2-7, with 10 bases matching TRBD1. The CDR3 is CASSSDRGQYEQYF. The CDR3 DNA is TGTGCCAGCAGCTCAGACAGGGGGCAATACGAGCAGTACTTC.